This T cell receptor (beta chain) came from a study of T cell responses to AZD1222 COVID-19 vaccine. Looked up from germline, CDR1 is LNHDA and CDR2 is SQIVND (reference sequence). Trimming removed 4 bases from V and 8 bases from J, with 11 bases in between. The CDR3 contains 12 residues. Study-level findings and limits: It was only after the peak T cell response that any repertoires were sampled. Clonal diversity may have been underestimated in mostly white British donors. Variant regions that are unmutated are reportedly the target of nearly half of spike-specific TCRs.

The assay was immunoSEQ multiplex PCR, and TCRdb's table has in-frame clones only and misses some. The profile shows roughly 90,000 clones, under 95% of them singletons. To note about this clone: The antigen remains unidentified.

The clonotype comes from an adult in good health. The sample consisted of peripheral blood, taken on day 0 of MenACWY control vaccination. The V gene is TRBV19, the J gene TRBJ1-2, with D unclear. CDR3: CASSKSSEGYTF. The CDR3 DNA reads as TGTGCCAGTAGTAAGTCGTCGGAGGGCTACACCTTC.